These T cell receptor beta chains were read from a single sample in a study of PD-L1 blockade in urothelial cancer. Here immunoSEQ multiplex PCR was the method, and the copy in TCRdb shows in-frame clones only, minus some. The sample lists around 100,000 clones, roughly 84% occurring once. Specimen: PBMCs, collected around atezolizumab (anti-PD-L1) treatment. The receptors were gathered from a man in his sixties with urothelial cancer. CDR3s include the opening cysteine and the closing phenylalanine or tryptophan. D genes are given only for firm matches. A row's size may be missing; if present it is once, few, many or a size class.

J	size	D	V	DNA	CDR3
TRBJ2-2	NA	TRBD1	TRBV4-1	TGCGCCAGCAGCCAAGTTGGACAGGGTATGGAGCTGTTTTTT	CASSQVGQGMELFF
TRBJ2-1	NA	NA	TRBV19	TGTGCCAGTAGTATAAAACTAATTTTCGATGAGCAGTTCTTC	CASSIKLIFDEQFF
TRBJ2-5	NA	NA	TRBV7-7	TGTGCTAGCAGCTCATCGCCGGGGTCAAGACAAGAGACCCAGTACTTC	CASSSSPGSRQETQYF
TRBJ2-2	NA	NA	TRBV5-1	TGCGCCAGCAGCCCAGGCCGCGGGGCCGGGGAGCTGTTTTTT	CASSPGRGAGELFF
TRBJ2-7	NA	TRBD2	TRBV4-2	TGTGCCAGCAGCCAAGCGGGGGGCTCCTACGAGCAGTACTTC	CASSQAGGSYEQYF
TRBJ1-5	NA	TRBD1	TRBV28	TGTGCCAGCAGTCACATTTTAGGGACAGGGAATAGCAATCAGCCCCAGCATTTT	CASSHILGTGNSNQPQHF
TRBJ1-1	NA	NA	TRBV4-1	TGCGCCAGCAGCCAAGAGGGATTCCACGGGACTAGTACTGGGAAACTTACTGAAGCTTTCTTT	CASSQEGFHGTSTGKLTEAFF
TRBJ1-6	once	TRBD1	TRBV5-6	TGTGCCAGCAGCTTCTTGGGACAGGGACAGAATTCACCCCTCCACTTT	CASSFLGQGQNSPLHF
TRBJ2-7	NA	TRBD2	TRBV27	TGTGCCAGCAGTCGCCCGGGACTAGCGGTCTACGAGCAGTACTTC	CASSRPGLAVYEQYF
TRBJ2-1	NA	TRBD2	TRBV9	TGTGCCAGCAGCGTAAGGTGGGCTAGCGGCAACAATGAGCAGTTCTTC	CASSVRWASGNNEQFF
TRBJ2-1	NA	NA	TRBV2	TGTGCCAGCAGTCGTAGCGATGAGCAGTTCTTC	CASSRSDEQFF
TRBJ2-7	NA	TRBD1	TRBV6-5	TGTGCCAGCAGGAGGGGGACAGGGATGTACGAGCAGTACTTC	CASRRGTGMYEQYF
TRBJ1-1	NA	TRBD1	TRBV6-5	TGTGCCAGCAGGGGACAGCTTGAAGCTTTCTTT	CASRGQLEAFF
TRBJ2-1	NA	NA	TRBV29-1	TGCAGCGCGGGACGGGAGAGAAATGAGCAGTTCTTC	CSAGRERNEQFF
TRBJ2-7	NA	TRBD2	TRBV28	TGTGCCAGCAGTTCCAGAGGACTAGCGGCCTACGAGCAGTACTTC	CASSSRGLAAYEQYF
TRBJ2-7	NA	NA	TRBV4-2	TGTGCCAGCAGCCAAGAAAGACTGAACTACGAGCAGTACTTC	CASSQERLNYEQYF
TRBJ1-2	once	NA	TRBV5-1	TGCGCCAGCGGGTCAGGGGAAGCTAACTATGGCTACACCTTC	CASGSGEANYGYTF
TRBJ1-5	NA	NA	TRBV2	TGTGCCAGCACAGGGTGGAATCAGCCCCAGCATTTT	CASTGWNQPQHF
TRBJ1-1	NA	NA	TRBV5-6	TGTGCCAGCAGCCCCACAGGGCGTATGGCTGAAGCTTTCTTT	CASSPTGRMAEAFF
TRBJ2-7	NA	TRBD1	TRBV5-1	TGCGCCAGCAGCCCAGCCCTGACAGGGGGCTCCGACGAGCAGTACTTC	CASSPALTGGSDEQYF
TRBJ1-1	once	NA	TRBV28	TGTGCCAGCAGTCGGGACACCCGGGGAGCTTTCTTT	CASSRDTRGAFF
TRBJ2-1	NA	TRBD2	TRBV27	TGTGCCAGCAGTTCCGGACTAGCGGGGGGGCCGGTCCACAATGAGCAGTTCTTC	CASSSGLAGGPVHNEQFF
TRBJ2-3	NA	TRBD2	TRBV4-2	TGTGCCAGCAGCTTGACTAGCGGGGGCCGAAACACAGATACGCAGTATTTT	CASSLTSGGRNTDTQYF
TRBJ2-7	NA	TRBD1	TRBV9	TGTGCCAGCAGCGTAGGTGGGACAGGGGAATACGAGCAGTACTTC	CASSVGGTGEYEQYF
TRBJ2-5	NA	TRBD2	TRBV7-3	TGTGCCAGCAGCACGCGTGGAGCGGGAGGGGGAGAGACCCAGTACTTC	CASSTRGAGGGETQYF
TRBJ1-2	once	NA	TRBV11-1	TGTGCCAGCAGCTTCGGCCCGGGTGGACAGCCCGATAACTATGGCTACACCTTC	CASSFGPGGQPDNYGYTF
TRBJ1-1	NA	NA	TRBV30	TGTGCCTGGACTCTAGGGGGTGTGAACACTGAAGCTTTCTTT	CAWTLGGVNTEAFF
TRBJ2-2	NA	TRBD1	TRBV6-1	TGTGCCAGCAGTACAGGGGTGAACACCGGGGAGCTGTTTTTT	CASSTGVNTGELFF
TRBJ2-6	NA	NA	TRBV7-2	TGTGCCAGCAGCTTAGCAGCAGGGGATGGGGCCAACGTCCTGACTTTC	CASSLAAGDGANVLTF
TRBJ2-7	NA	NA	TRBV5-4	TGTGCCAGCAGCAGACCCAGCGGTGCCGGTTACGAGCAGTACTTC	CASSRPSGAGYEQYF
TRBJ2-2	NA	NA	TRBV27	TGTGCCAGCAGCCCAGGGGTTTTCACCGGGGAGCTGTTTTTT	CASSPGVFTGELFF
TRBJ1-5	NA	NA	TRBV4-1	TGCGCCAGCAGCCAAGGGGCAGCTACACCGGGGTATAGCAATCAGCCCCAGCATTTT	CASSQGAATPGYSNQPQHF
TRBJ2-6	once	NA	TRBV11-2	TGTGCCAGCAGCCCCGACGCGGGACTCGCTGGGGCCAACGTCCTGACTTTC	CASSPDAGLAGANVLTF
TRBJ1-1	NA	TRBD1	TRBV7-3	TGTGCCAGCAGCGACCCGACAGGGACAGCTTTCTTT	CASSDPTGTAFF
TRBJ2-2	NA	NA	TRBV28	TGTGCCAGCAGGCTGGGGAGTCGGACCGGGGAGCTGTTTTTT	CASRLGSRTGELFF
TRBJ1-2	NA	NA	TRBV7-9	TGTGCCAGCAGCTTAGAGGGGTGGGGCTACACCTTC	CASSLEGWGYTF
TRBJ2-7	few	NA	TRBV7-9	TGTGCCAGCAGACCCAACGGAGGGGCCTACGAGCAGTACTTC	CASRPNGGAYEQYF
TRBJ2-1	NA	NA	TRBV19	TGTGCCAGTAGTAGGGGCCACGCGGCGAGCTCCTACAATGAGCAGTTCTTC	CASSRGHAASSYNEQFF
TRBJ1-4	NA	NA	TRBV7-2	TGTGCCAGCAGCTTAGAGTACGGGAAGAATGAAAAACTGTTTTTT	CASSLEYGKNEKLFF
TRBJ1-1	few	NA	TRBV2	TGTGCCAGCAGTGTTAGGGGAAAAGCTTTCTTT	CASSVRGKAFF
TRBJ2-5	NA	NA	TRBV7-6	TGTGCCAGCAGTAGCGTGGGGGAGACCCAGTACTTC	CASSSVGETQYF
TRBJ2-5	NA	TRBD1	TRBV7-2	TGTGCCAGCAGCCCCCCCCTTGGGACAGGGCTGGATGAGACCCAGTACTTC	CASSPPLGTGLDETQYF
TRBJ2-1	NA	TRBD1	TRBV29-1	TGCAGCGTCGAATGGACAGGGGAGATGAATGAGCAGTTCTTC	CSVEWTGEMNEQFF
TRBJ2-3	NA	TRBD1	TRBV5-1	TGCGCCAGCAAAGGGGGGACAGGGAGAACAGATACGCAGTATTTT	CASKGGTGRTDTQYF
TRBJ1-2	NA	TRBD1	TRBV6-1	TGTGCCAGCGGAGGGGTTCGTTGGGACAGTGGCTACACCTTC	CASGGVRWDSGYTF
TRBJ1-5	NA	NA	TRBV7-6	TGTGCCAGCAGCTTAACCGCGACAGATCAGCCCCAGCATTTT	CASSLTATDQPQHF
TRBJ1-1	NA	NA	TRBV2	TGTGCCAGCAGGTCACAGGCCGAGAACACTGAAGCTTTCTTT	CASRSQAENTEAFF
TRBJ2-1	NA	TRBD1	TRBV7-2	TGTGCCAGCAGTCCGGTGGGCAGGGGGCGGGGTGAGCAGTTCTTC	CASSPVGRGRGEQFF
TRBJ2-3	NA	TRBD1	TRBV9	TGTGCCAGCAGCCCGAGAGGGACAGGGTCCAGCACAGATACGCAGTATTTT	CASSPRGTGSSTDTQYF
TRBJ2-3	NA	NA	TRBV19	TGTGCCAGTAGTATAATACCTACTAGCACAGATACGCAGTATTTT	CASSIIPTSTDTQYF
TRBJ1-1	few	NA	TRBV4-3	TGCGCCAGCAGTCTACGGGGAACCTGGGAGGACACTGAAGCTTTCTTT	CASSLRGTWEDTEAFF
TRBJ1-1	NA	NA	TRBV29-1	TGCAGCGTTGAAGGGAAGGGGGTGTCGAACACTGAAGCTTTCTTT	CSVEGKGVSNTEAFF
TRBJ2-3	NA	TRBD1	TRBV6-5	TGTGCCAGCAGGATACAGGGGGCAGGTACAGATACGCAGTATTTT	CASRIQGAGTDTQYF
TRBJ1-5	NA	NA	TRBV7-2	TGTGCCAGCAGCTTAAAAGGGGCAGGGAGCAATCAGCCCCAGCATTTT	CASSLKGAGSNQPQHF
TRBJ1-5	NA	NA	TRBV25-1	TGTGCCAGCAGTGAGGAACCCGCCGGGGGCAATCAGCCCCAGCATTTT	CASSEEPAGGNQPQHF
TRBJ1-4	NA	NA	TRBV23-1	TGCGCCAGCAGTCAATTAAGAGGAAGGACAACTAATGAAAAACTGTTTTTT	CASSQLRGRTTNEKLFF
TRBJ2-1	NA	TRBD2	TRBV30	TGTGCCCAGACTAGCGGGAGGGCCTCCTACAATGAGCAGTTCTTC	CAQTSGRASYNEQFF
TRBJ2-3	NA	NA	TRBV2	TGTGCCAGCGTTTCAGGGTATAGCACAGATACGCAGTATTTT	CASVSGYSTDTQYF
TRBJ2-3	NA	TRBD2	TRBV4-2	TGTGCCAGCAGCCAAGATGGGAGGGCCGATACGCAGTATTTT	CASSQDGRADTQYF